The next 29 T cell receptor beta chains were all read from a single sample in a study of cytomegalovirus exposure and HLA in healthy donors. The data were produced by immunoSEQ multiplex PCR, yet TCRdb's version contains in-frame clones alone and is incomplete. Among some 140,000 clones listed, 70% to 90% were seen once. The sample was PBMCs. The receptors stem from a man between 18 and 35 years old in good health and CMV-seronegative.

This chain joins TRBV7-2 and TRBJ2-7; 8 nucleotides align to TRBD1. This CDR3 contains 14 residues. V lost 11 bases and J lost 4; bases outside the gene matches: 13. Germline V lookup: CDR1 SGHTA, CDR2 FQGNSA. The CDR3 reads CAVGGRTGRYEQYF. For the CDR3, the DNA is TGTGCCGTGGGTGGTAGGACAGGGAGGTACGAGCAGTACTTC.

The chain recombines TRBV19 with TRBJ2-1; 9 nucleotides line up with TRBD2. Germline values: CDR1 LNHDA, CDR2 SQIVND (reference sequence). The CDR3 has 15 amino acids. V lost 5 bases and J lost 4; bases outside the gene matches: 6. As DNA, the CDR3 is TGTGCCAGTAGTGAGATTAGCGGGGGTTACAATGAGCAGTTCTTC. Its translation: CASSEISGGYNEQFF.

The chain is built from TRBV28 and TRBJ1-1; 7 bases agree with TRBD1. This CDR3 spans 14 amino acids. V lost 6 bases and J lost 0; bases outside the gene matches: 4. CDR1 MDHEN and CDR2 SYDVKM come from the germline V gene. In nucleotides, the CDR3 is TGTGCCAGCAGACCGGGACAGATGAACACTGAAGCTTTCTTT. Its protein is CASRPGQMNTEAFF.

The rearrangement joins TRBV4-1 to TRBJ1-1, with unresolved D. The CDR3 has 19 amino acids. CDR1 is MGHRA and CDR2 is YSYEKL in the germline V gene. V lost 3 bases and J 0 bases, leaving 23 bases between the germline ends. The CDR3 sequence is CASSHQDFPGQTLNTEAFF. The CDR3 region has the DNA TGCGCCAGCAGCCATCAAGATTTCCCAGGCCAAACCTTGAACACTGAAGCTTTCTTT.

The chain recombines TRBV5-8 with TRBJ1-5; the match to TRBD1 covers 10 bases. Germline assignment: CDR1 SGHTS and CDR2 YDEGEE. J lost 7 bases, V lost 1 base, and 5 bases had no gene match. The CDR3 is 15 amino acids. In nucleotides, the CDR3 is TGTGCCAGCAGCTTGTCGACAGGGGGCTGGCAGCCCCAGCATTTT. Its translation is CASSLSTGGWQPQHF.

This clone was recorded only once. This chain connects TRBV23-1 to TRBJ1-5, with TRBD1 identical over 7 bases. TRBV23-1 is an ORF; its function is uncertain. Trimming removed 2 bases from V and 6 bases from J; junction bases left unmatched: 10. The CDR3 runs 16 residues. The CDR3 coding sequence is TGCGCCAGCAGTCAACACCCGACAGGGCTATCTCAGCCCCAGCATTTT. Translating it yields CASSQHPTGLSQPQHF.

The chain links TRBV4-2 to TRBJ2-3, with TRBD1 identical over 9 bases. The CDR3 sequence is 16 residues long. The junction had 7 bases not matched to a gene; V was cut back by 4 bases and J by 2 bases. CDR1 is LGHNA, CDR2 YNFKEQ, per germline. CDR3 amino acids: CASSLKQGAPTDTQYF. CDR3 nucleotides: TGTGCCAGCAGCCTTAAACAGGGGGCGCCCACAGATACGCAGTATTTT.

This rearrangement joins TRBV2 to TRBJ1-1; no clear D gene. Germline V gene data show CDR1 as SNHLY and CDR2 as FYNNEI. V lost 4 bases and J 3 bases, leaving 9 bases between the germline ends. The CDR3 contains 13 residues. CDR3 nucleotide sequence: TGTGCCAGCAGTGTTAGCCAAGACACTGAAGCTTTCTTT. Protein product: CASSVSQDTEAFF.

The chain joins TRBV10-2 to TRBJ2-3, with D possibly being TRBD1 (5 bases). Trimming stripped 0 bases from V and 2 bases from J, with 6 bases between. Germline CDR1 is WSHSY and CDR2 is SAAADI. The CDR3 is 14 amino acids. The CDR3: CASSESGATDTQYF. The CDR3 region has the DNA TGCGCCAGCAGTGAGTCTGGGGCCACAGATACGCAGTATTTT.

The CDR3 coding sequence is TGTGCCAGCAGGTCAACAGGGGATTGGGGAGGCTACACCTTC. Translated: CASRSTGDWGGYTF. This chain joins TRBV6-5 and TRBJ1-2, with TRBD1 matching 7 bases. Germline V gene data show CDR1 as MNHEY and CDR2 as SVGAGI. The V and J ends lost 6 bases and 8 bases, in that order; junction bases with no gene match: 12. The CDR3 consists of 14 residues.

V usage is TRBV5-8 and J usage is TRBJ2-6, with D possibly being TRBD2 (5 bases). In germline, CDR1 is SGHTS, CDR2 YDEGEE. The CDR3 is 14 amino acids. Trimming left V 6 bases short and J 1 base short, with 8 bases between. CDR3 coding DNA: TGTGCCAGCACCCGACTATCTGGGGCCAACGTCCTGACTTTC. Amino acids: CASTRLSGANVLTF.

V usage is TRBV5-1 and J usage is TRBJ2-1; 9 bases match TRBD2. J was trimmed by 0 bases and V by 2 bases; bases with no gene match: 6. Per germline, CDR1 SGHRS and CDR2 YFSETQ. This CDR3 is built from 17 residues. The CDR3 coding sequence is TGCGCCAGCAGCTTCAGCGGGGGGTCTTACTCCTACAATGAGCAGTTCTTC. This codes for CASSFSGGSYSYNEQFF.

The J gene is TRBJ1-2, the V gene TRBV20-1; D unresolved. V shed 2 bases and J shed 6 bases, with 7 bases lying between them. The CDR3 has 11 amino acids. Germline assignment: CDR1 DFQATT and CDR2 SNEGSKA (reference sequence). CDR3 loop: CSARIGDGYTF. In DNA, the CDR3 is TGCAGTGCTAGAATCGGGGATGGCTACACCTTC.

The chain couples TRBV7-9 to TRBJ2-2, with D possibly TRBD2 on 5 matching bases. In germline, CDR1 is SEHNR, CDR2 FQNEAQ (reference sequence). Trimming left V 3 bases short and J 3 bases short, with 17 bases between. CDR3 length: 17 amino acids. The CDR3 DNA reads TGTGCCAGCAGCTTGGAAGGCGGACTCTCAGACACCGGGGAGCTGTTTTTT. It codes for CASSLEGGLSDTGELFF.

A few counts support this clone. This chain joins TRBV2 and TRBJ1-1; 7 positions match TRBD1. The CDR3 length is 16 residues. V lost 6 bases to trimming and J lost 3 bases; unmatched junction nucleotides: 13. Germline CDR1 SNHLY, CDR2 FYNNEI. The CDR3 protein is CASRPGTAGGYTEAFF. The CDR3 nucleotides are TGTGCCAGCAGACCGGGGACAGCCGGCGGGTACACTGAAGCTTTCTTT.

This chain connects TRBV5-1 to TRBJ2-2, with D unresolved. This CDR3 has 13 amino acids. Germline V gene data show CDR1 as SGHRS and CDR2 as YFSETQ. Trimming took 5 bases from V and 4 from J, leaving 9 bases between them. CDR3: CASRLDGTGELFF. CDR3 sequence (DNA): TGCGCCAGCAGGCTAGATGGCACCGGGGAGCTGTTTTTT.

The rearrangement uses TRBV28 and TRBJ2-5, with 7 bases that match TRBD2. Germline V lookup: CDR1 MDHEN, CDR2 SYDVKM. The CDR3 extends over 16 amino acids. With V trimmed by 5 bases and J by 5 bases, 14 bases remained unmatched. CDR3 protein: CASSPPGGRLVETQYF. CDR3 nucleotide sequence: TGTGCCAGCAGTCCCCCCGGGGGGAGGCTAGTTGAGACCCAGTACTTC.

The CDR3 protein is CASSLTSGGYGYTF. Here the CDR3 DNA reads TGTGCCAGCAGCTTAACCAGCGGAGGCTATGGCTACACCTTC. V and J are TRBV7-2 and TRBJ1-2; D unresolved. The CDR3 contains 14 residues. CDR1 SGHTA and CDR2 FQGNSA come from the germline V gene. Trimming took off 2 bases at V and 4 bases at J, with 11 bases between the two ends.

This clone was seen many times. The chain employs TRBV5-8 and TRBJ1-5; D unresolved. Germline values: CDR1 SGHTS, CDR2 YDEGEE. This CDR3 comprises 15 residues. V lost 0 bases and J 0 bases, leaving 7 bases between the germline ends. CDR3 loop: CASSLDGVSNQPQHF. For the CDR3, the DNA is TGTGCCAGCAGCTTGGACGGGGTTAGCAATCAGCCCCAGCATTTT.

The CDR3 sequence is CASRGELNQPQHF. The CDR3 nucleotides read TGTGCCAGCCGGGGGGAGCTAAATCAGCCCCAGCATTTT. V usage is TRBV2 and J usage is TRBJ1-5; possibly TRBD1 for D (5 bases). Germline CDR1 and CDR2: SNHLY and FYNNEI. Trimming took 8 bases from V and 4 from J, leaving 12 bases between them. The CDR3 has 13 amino acids.

This chain connects TRBV5-6 to TRBJ2-2; D remains ambiguous. Trimming cost V 3 bases and J 6 bases, with 15 bases left between them. This CDR3 is built from 15 residues. The germline CDR1 and CDR2 sequences are SGHDT and YYEEEE. The CDR3 sequence is CASSSTPRPSGELFF. The CDR3 region has the DNA TGTGCCAGCAGCTCGACACCGCGTCCTTCCGGGGAGCTGTTTTTT. Complete variable domain (other parts from reference TRBV5-6 and TRBJ2-2): DAGVTQSPTHLIKTRGQQVTLRCSPKSGHDTVSWYQQALGQGPQFIFQYYEEEERQRGNFPDRFSGHQFPNYSSELNVNALLLGDSALYLCASSSTPRPSGELFFGEGSRLTVL.

This clone came up once. The rearrangement uses TRBV15 and TRBJ2-5; D gene ambiguous. Deletions cut 0 bases from V and 9 bases from J, with 5 bases between. This CDR3 contains 11 residues. The germline gives CDR1 LNHNV, CDR2 YYDKDF (reference sequence). Here the CDR3 DNA reads TGTGCCACCAGCAGAGATGCGTCCCAGTACTTC. Translating it yields CATSRDASQYF. The variable domain in full, with the rest retrieved from reference TRBV15 and TRBJ2-5, is DAMVIQNPRYQVTQFGKPVTLSCSQTLNHNVMYWYQQKSSQAPKLLFHYYDKDFNNEADTPDNFQSRRPNTSFCFLDIRSPGLGDTAMYLCATSRDASQYFGPGTRLLVL.

As regards this clone: A read error may account for a junction end that differs from germline. V usage is TRBV5-1 and J usage is TRBJ2-3; 10 nucleotides agree with TRBD1. This CDR3 has 16 residues. The germline gives CDR1 SGHRS, CDR2 YFSETQ. The CDR3 region has the DNA TGCGCCCGCAGCTGGGGGGGACAGGGGAGCACAGATACGCAGTATTTT. Translation: CARSWGGQGSTDTQYF. Variable domain in full (rest from reference TRBV5-1 and TRBJ2-3): KAGVTQTPRYLIKTRGQQVTLSCSPISGHRSVSWYQQTPGQGLQFLFEYFSETQRNKGNFPGRFSGRQFSNSRSEMNVSTLELGDSALYLCARSWGGQGSTDTQYFGPGTRLTVL.

As DNA, the CDR3 is TGTGCCAGCAGGTCCGGGACAGGGAACTACAATGAGCAGTTCTTC. Translating gives CASRSGTGNYNEQFF. The chain couples TRBV7-9 to TRBJ2-1; 9 bases are shared with TRBD1. Germline V lookup: CDR1 SEHNR, CDR2 FQNEAQ (reference sequence). The J segment lost 3 bases and the V segment lost 6 bases, leaving 6 bases of the junction unmatched. The CDR3 loop spans 15 amino acids.

This rearrangement joins TRBV18 to TRBJ1-1, with D possibly being TRBD1 (5 bases). The CDR3 is 14 amino acids. Germline values: CDR1 KGHSH, CDR2 LQKENI. V dropped 2 bases and J dropped 1 base, with 8 bases sitting between them. CDR3 region: CASSPSDTNTEAFF. The CDR3 nucleotides are TGTGCCAGCTCACCATCGGACACGAACACTGAAGCTTTCTTT.

The CDR3: CASSLTADRVGEQYF. The CDR3 DNA sequence: TGTGCCAGCAGCCTAACTGCTGACAGGGTCGGGGAGCAGTACTTC. The V and J genes are TRBV11-2 and TRBJ2-7; 7 bases map to TRBD1. Germline CDR1 and CDR2: SGHAT and FQNNGV. This CDR3 comprises 15 residues. V lost 5 bases to trimming and J lost 7 bases; unmatched junction nucleotides: 14.

The chain employs TRBV12-5 and TRBJ2-7; tentatively, D is TRBD2 (5 bases). The V end lost 6 bases, the J end lost 1 base, and 10 bases lay between the germline ends. The CDR3 sequence is 13 residues long. Germline V gene data show CDR1 as LGHNT and CDR2 as FRNRAP. CDR3 DNA sequence: TGTGCTAGTGGCCGAGGGCCATCCTACGAGCAGTACTTC. Its protein product is CASGRGPSYEQYF. The full variable domain, its missing parts supplied by reference TRBV12-5 and TRBJ2-7, is DARVTQTPRHKVTEMGQEVTMRCQPILGHNTVFWYRQTMMQGLELLAYFRNRAPLDDSGMPKDRFSAEMPDATLATLKIQPSEPRDSAVYFCASGRGPSYEQYFGPGTRLTVT.

The rearrangement links TRBV6-6 to TRBJ2-5; D is perhaps TRBD2 (6 bases). This CDR3 contains 13 residues. V was pared by 4 bases and J by 3 bases, with 9 bases between. The germline CDR1 and CDR2 sequences are MNHNY and SVGAGI (reference sequence). CDR3 protein: CASSSRLEETQYF. The CDR3 DNA sequence: TGTGCCAGCAGTTCAAGACTAGAAGAGACCCAGTACTTC.

The chain combines TRBV15 with TRBJ1-1; TRBD1 agrees at 7 bases. Germline lookup yields CDR1 LNHNV and CDR2 YYDKDF (reference sequence). Trimming took 5 bases from V and 5 from J; bases not matched to a gene: 8. This CDR3 region has 14 residues. CDR3 DNA sequence: TGTGCCACCAGCGTCGACAGGGCATCAACTGAAGCTTTCTTT. This encodes CATSVDRASTEAFF.